The 32 T cell receptor beta chains presented below share a single source sample, sequenced in a study of OX40 agonist ivuxolimab in advanced cancers. The library was prepared using the immunoSEQ multiplex PCR assay. TCRdb limited this immuneACCESS table to in-frame rearrangements with V and J called. A share of clones is missing; checked studies link under half to unresolved V genes, and the rest is unexplained. In this sample the table shows roughly 150,000 clones, 94% of which occur a single time. Of the sample, around 0.31% falls within the top ten clones. Sequenced here: CD4+ or CD8+ T cells sorted from blood, sampled in a trial of the OX40 agonist ivuxolimab. All receptors come from an adult with an advanced solid tumor such as melanoma, head and neck, liver or kidney cancer.

The DNA of the CDR3 is TGTGCCAGCAGTACCCCCCGGGGCTCTGGGGCCAACGTCCTGACTTTC. This translates into CASSTPRGSGANVLTF. The chain is built from TRBV28 and TRBJ2-6; TRBD2 might be the D (5 bases). The CDR3 loop spans 16 amino acids. Germline CDR1 reads MDHEN; CDR2 reads SYDVKM. V was clipped by 5 bases and J by 0 bases, with 11 bases between them.

The chain couples TRBV5-4 to TRBJ1-2; no reliable D call. Germline V gene data show CDR1 as SGHNT and CDR2 as YYREEE (reference sequence). Trimming pared 4 bases from V and 4 bases from J, leaving 29 bases between. CDR3 size: 19 residues. The CDR3 nucleotides are TGTGCCAGCAGCCCCCAGCGGGGTTCGGCCGGGAGAGGGATCTATGGCTACACCTTC. This gives the protein CASSPQRGSAGRGIYGYTF.

The chain carries TRBV7-2 and TRBJ2-7, with D possibly called TRBD1 or TRBD2 (5 bases each). CDR1 SGHTA and CDR2 FQGNSA come from the germline V gene. This CDR3 comprises 14 residues. Trimming removed 7 bases from V and 2 bases from J, with 15 bases in between. The CDR3 DNA is TGTGCCAGCAACTTGGGGGATTGGGCCTACGAGCAGTACTTC. It yields the protein CASNLGDWAYEQYF.

The chain combines TRBV7-2 with TRBJ2-7; a possible D gene is TRBD1 (6 bases). The CDR3 has 13 residues. Germline CDR1 is SGHTA and CDR2 is FQGNSA. Trimming shortened V by 8 bases and J by 3 bases, and 14 bases separated the two germline ends. The chain's CDR3 is CASAQGNYYEQYF. CDR3 sequence (DNA): TGTGCCAGCGCTCAGGGGAATTACTACGAGCAGTACTTC.

The chain is built from TRBV28 and TRBJ2-5; 11 bases match TRBD2. The germline CDR1 and CDR2 sequences are MDHEN and SYDVKM. V dropped 6 bases and J dropped 5; count of bases not matched to a gene: 11. This CDR3 has 16 residues. The CDR3 reads CASSSGLAVPPETQYF. DNA of the CDR3: TGTGCCAGCAGCTCGGGACTAGCGGTCCCCCCGGAGACCCAGTACTTC.

This sequence joins TRBV6-5 and TRBJ2-5; D may be TRBD1 (5 bases). The CDR3 runs to 14 residues. Germline V gives CDR1 MNHEY, CDR2 SVGAGI. Trimming removed 2 bases from V and 6 bases from J, with 13 bases in between. Here the CDR3 reads CASSYLGRSQTQYF. The CDR3 DNA follows: TGTGCCAGCAGTTACCTGGGGCGCTCACAGACCCAGTACTTC.

V and J are TRBV7-4 and TRBJ2-3; D unresolved. Germline loops: CDR1 SGHVT, CDR2 SQSDAQ. The CDR3 extends over 12 amino acids. The V and J ends lost 8 bases and 0 bases respectively, with 6 bases between them. The chain's CDR3 is CASPHSTDTQYF. CDR3 nucleotide sequence: TGTGCCAGCCCACATAGCACAGATACGCAGTATTTT. The full variable domain, completed using reference TRBV7-4 and TRBJ2-3, is GAGVSQSPRYKVAKRGRDVALRCDSISGHVTLYWYRQTLGQGSEVLTYSQSDAQRDKSGRPSGRFSAERPERSVSTLKIQRTEQGDSAVYLCASPHSTDTQYFGPGTRLTVL.

The genes are TRBV9 and TRBJ1-3; perhaps TRBD1 as D (6 bases). Looked up from germline, CDR1 is SGDLS and CDR2 is YYNGEE. The length of the CDR3 is 17 residues. V gave up 0 bases and J gave up 2 bases, with 15 bases separating them. The CDR3 nucleotides are TGTGCCAGCAGCGTAGCCCTTACGGGGGGCACTGGAAACACCATATATTTT. It specifies CASSVALTGGTGNTIYF.

J is TRBJ2-1 and V is TRBV7-2, with TRBD2 identical over 13 bases. Germline V CDR1 and CDR2: SGHTA, FQGNSA. The V segment lost 6 bases and the J segment 9 bases; nucleotides outside the gene matches: 8. The length of the CDR3 is 15 residues. CDR3 DNA: TGTGCCAGCAGAGAGGGACTAGCGGGACTCGGTGAGCAGTTCTTC. Translated, it gives CASREGLAGLGEQFF.

The V and J genes are TRBV14 and TRBJ2-1, with TRBD1 matching 9 bases. Per the germline V gene, CDR1 is SGHDN and CDR2 is FVKESK. V was clipped by 3 bases and J by 3 bases; unmatched bases: 9. There are 17 residues in the CDR3. The CDR3 sequence is CASSHYLRDRDYNEQFF. The CDR3, as DNA: TGTGCCAGCAGCCACTACCTCCGGGACAGGGACTACAATGAGCAGTTCTTC.

The CDR3 sequence: CASAKVSSGVTDTQYF. The DNA of the CDR3 is TGTGCCAGCGCTAAGGTGTCTAGCGGGGTCACAGATACGCAGTATTTT. V and J are TRBV5-4 and TRBJ2-3; TRBD2 agrees at 9 bases. V shed 7 bases and J 2 bases; nucleotides not matched to a gene: 11. This CDR3 has 16 residues. In germline, CDR1 is SGHNT, CDR2 YYREEE (reference sequence).

The V and J genes are TRBV7-2 and TRBJ1-1; D is possibly TRBD1 (5 bases). Germline-derived CDR1 and CDR2 are SGHTA and FQGNSA. The CDR3 length is 13 residues. The V end lost 5 bases, the J end lost 6 bases, and 13 bases lay between the germline ends. Here the CDR3 DNA reads TGTGCCAGCAGCCGGGGCCTGGGGCCTGAAGCTTTCTTT. It translates to CASSRGLGPEAFF.

V usage is TRBV28 and J usage is TRBJ2-7; the D gene is possibly TRBD2 (6 bases). There are 14 residues in the CDR3. Trimming pared 5 bases from V and 6 bases from J, leaving 17 bases between. The germline V gene has CDR1 MDHEN and CDR2 SYDVKM. The CDR3 nucleotides read TGTGCCAGCAGTCTAACCGGGAGATCTGCCGAGCAGTACTTC. It is translated as CASSLTGRSAEQYF.

This clone was seen only a few times. The chain joins TRBV29-1 to TRBJ2-2, with D possibly being TRBD1 or TRBD2 (6 bases each). This CDR3 has 14 amino acids. Germline CDR1 SQVTM, CDR2 ANQGSEA. The V end lost 5 bases, the J end lost 2 bases, and 12 bases lay between the germline ends. The CDR3, as DNA: TGCAGCGTTATGGGGGGCGGCAACACCGGGGAGCTGTTTTTT. This codes for CSVMGGGNTGELFF.

This sequence joins TRBV9 and TRBJ1-5; no clear D. Trimming cost V 0 bases and J 0 bases, with 7 bases left between them. This CDR3 has 15 residues. CDR1 is SGDLS and CDR2 is YYNGEE in the germline V gene. CDR3 bases: TGTGCCAGCAGCGTAGACAACTATAGCAATCAGCCCCAGCATTTT. It encodes CASSVDNYSNQPQHF.

The V and J genes are TRBV25-1 and TRBJ1-1; a weak D match, TRBD1 (6 bases). There are 12 residues in the CDR3. Germline V gives CDR1 MGHDK, CDR2 SYGVNS. V lost 1 base to trimming and J lost 11 bases, with 11 bases between them. This CDR3 is CASSEWRGGAFF. In DNA form, the CDR3 reads TGTGCCAGCAGTGAATGGAGGGGGGGGGCTTTCTTT.

The V gene is TRBV7-8, the J gene TRBJ2-5; D remains ambiguous. The CDR3 consists of 13 residues. Germline lookup yields CDR1 SGHVS and CDR2 FQNEAQ. Trimming removed 0 bases from V and 2 bases from J, with 4 bases in between. CDR3 amino acids: CASSLAAQETQYF. CDR3 nucleotide sequence: TGTGCCAGCAGCTTAGCGGCACAAGAGACCCAGTACTTC.

The rearrangement uses TRBV5-8 and TRBJ2-3, with a tentative D call TRBD2 (6 bases). This CDR3 contains 15 residues. Per the germline V gene, CDR1 is SGHTS and CDR2 is YDEGEE. Between the trimmed V and J ends, which lost 1 base and 0 bases, there was a span of 9 bases. This CDR3 reads CASSLMSGSTDTQYF. In nucleotides, the CDR3 is TGTGCCAGCAGCTTGATGAGCGGGAGCACAGATACGCAGTATTTT.

The chain recombines TRBV5-8 with TRBJ2-7, with D possibly being TRBD1 or TRBD2 (5 bases each). The CDR3 is made up of 14 amino acids. V was clipped by 0 bases and J by 2 bases, with 9 bases between them. Germline V gene sequence: CDR1 SGHTS, CDR2 YDEGEE. The CDR3 DNA is TGTGCCAGCAGCTTGGGGGACGGACCCTACGAGCAGTACTTC. Its translation: CASSLGDGPYEQYF.

This sequence joins TRBV7-9 and TRBJ1-2, with D unresolved. CDR1 is SEHNR, CDR2 FQNEAQ, per germline (reference sequence). Trimming shortened V by 1 base and J by 3 bases, and 6 bases separated the two germline ends. This CDR3 comprises 13 residues. The CDR3 nucleotides read TGTGCCAGCAGCTTAGAGGGAGACTATGGCTACACCTTC. Translating it yields CASSLEGDYGYTF. The whole variable domain, remainder taken from reference TRBV7-9 and TRBJ1-2, is DTGVSQNPRHKITKRGQNVTFRCDPISEHNRLYWYRQTLGQGPEFLTYFQNEAQLEKSRLLSDRFSAERPKGSFSTLEIQRTEQGDSAMYLCASSLEGDYGYTFGSGTRLTVV.

The V and J genes are TRBV6-5 and TRBJ1-2, with TRBD1 matching 10 bases. The CDR3 covers 13 residues. Per the germline V gene, CDR1 is MNHEY and CDR2 is SVGAGI. V trimming: 8 bases; J trimming: 4 bases; junction bases outside the gene matches: 4. CDR3 DNA sequence: TGTGCCAGCTGCCGGGACAGGGGCTATGGCTACACCTTC. Its protein product is CASCRDRGYGYTF.

The chain employs TRBV9 and TRBJ2-3; D not certain. CDR3 size: 14 residues. CDR1 SGDLS and CDR2 YYNGEE come from the germline V gene. V was trimmed by 0 bases and J by 4 bases, leaving 9 bases between them. CDR3 in amino acids: CASSVESVSDTQYF. The CDR3 DNA reads TGTGCCAGCAGCGTAGAGTCGGTTTCAGATACGCAGTATTTT.

The chain is built from TRBV4-3 and TRBJ1-6, with TRBD1 matching over 9 bases. Looked up from germline, CDR1 is LGHNA and CDR2 is YSLEER. Losses at the gene ends were 0 bases for V and 7 bases for J; bases not matched to a gene: 10. The CDR3 is 18 amino acids. The CDR3 DNA reads TGCGCCAGCAGCCAAGAAGGTCCGGGACAGGGCCTAAATTCACCCCTCCACTTT. This translates into CASSQEGPGQGLNSPLHF.

The chain joins TRBV9 to TRBJ2-1; maybe TRBD1 (5 bases). V gave up 0 bases and J gave up 0 bases, with 10 bases separating them. The CDR3 runs to 16 residues. Germline CDR1 and CDR2: SGDLS and YYNGEE. CDR3 loop: CASSVVGRPSYNEQFF. CDR3 DNA: TGTGCCAGCAGCGTAGTGGGGCGCCCCTCCTACAATGAGCAGTTCTTC.

This clone has just one count. The J gene is TRBJ2-1, the V gene TRBV19; D is possibly TRBD1 (6 bases). Trimming shortened V by 1 base and J by 2 bases, and 15 bases separated the two germline ends. Germline CDR1 LNHDA, CDR2 SQIVND (reference sequence). The CDR3 totals 17 residues. The CDR3 region is CASSIGWGQGTYNEQFF. The DNA for the CDR3 is TGTGCCAGTAGTATAGGGTGGGGGCAGGGAACCTACAATGAGCAGTTCTTC.

The table lists this clone with a count of one. The chain couples TRBV9 to TRBJ1-1; possibly TRBD1 for D (6 bases). Deletions cut 0 bases from V and 3 bases from J, with 6 bases between. The V gene's germline CDR1 is SGDLS and CDR2 YYNGEE. The CDR3 covers 13 residues. In DNA, the CDR3 is TGTGCCAGCAGCGTAGGGGGGCACACTGAAGCTTTCTTT. Translation gives CASSVGGHTEAFF.

This chain's CDR3 is CASSLGSGGITDTQYF. The CDR3, as DNA: TGCGCCAGCAGCTTGGGGTCAGGGGGCATCACAGATACGCAGTATTTT. V is TRBV5-1 and J is TRBJ2-3; 8 positions agree with TRBD1. This CDR3 is built from 16 residues. The germline V gene has CDR1 SGHRS and CDR2 YFSETQ. V lost 0 bases to trimming and J lost 2 bases; unmatched junction nucleotides: 5.

The chain employs TRBV5-3 and TRBJ1-1, with no clear D. TRBV5-3 falls under the ORF class, with uncertain function. This CDR3 region has 10 residues. Deletions cut 8 bases from V and 7 bases from J, with 9 bases between. The CDR3 region is CASRGNEAFF. CDR3 nucleotides: TGTGCCAGCCGGGGAAATGAAGCTTTCTTT.

CDR3 sequence: CASSYSARGQETQYF. In DNA form, the CDR3 reads TGTGCCAGCAGTTACTCCGCCAGGGGGCAAGAGACCCAGTACTTC. The rearrangement joins TRBV6-6 to TRBJ2-5; 7 nucleotides line up with TRBD1. CDR3 length equals 15 residues. After removal of 0 bases from V and 2 bases from J, the junction contained 3 bases not matched to a gene. Germline V lookup: CDR1 MNHNY, CDR2 SVGAGI (reference sequence).

The chain combines TRBV9 with TRBJ2-7, with 7 positions matching TRBD1. In germline, CDR1 is SGDLS, CDR2 YYNGEE. The CDR3 spans 12 residues. V shed 3 bases and J 12 bases; nucleotides not matched to a gene: 9. CDR3 DNA: TGTGCCAGCAGCGCACTACAGGGGTTGTTGTACTTC. Protein: CASSALQGLLYF.

The chain uses TRBV5-1 and TRBJ1-2; possibly TRBD1 for D (6 bases). Germline-derived CDR1 and CDR2 are SGHRS and YFSETQ. The length of the CDR3 is 13 residues. Deletions cut 4 bases from V and 4 bases from J, with 11 bases between. The CDR3: CASSGGHLYGYTF. Written as DNA, the CDR3 is TGCGCCAGCAGCGGGGGACACCTCTATGGCTACACCTTC.

The chain couples TRBV5-1 to TRBJ1-2, with D perhaps matching TRBD1 (6 bases). CDR1 and CDR2 from the germline V gene are SGHRS and YFSETQ. V was cut by 3 bases and J by 3 bases, with 18 bases left in between. The CDR3 is 16 amino acids. This CDR3 is CASSSRSGGADYGYTF. The CDR3 coding sequence is TGCGCCAGCAGCTCGAGGAGCGGGGGGGCGGACTATGGCTACACCTTC.